Below are 27 T cell receptor beta chains sequenced from a single sample in a study of tissue T cells after allogeneic stem cell transplantation. Generated by immunoSEQ multiplex PCR, the TCRdb table keeps only in-frame clones and is missing some. The sample records roughly 1,400 clones, about 50% being singletons. Time point indicated: mouse harvest day 14 after allogeneic transplant. Each mouse received 10^7 T-cell-depleted marrow cells plus 10^6 splenic CD5+ T cells by tail vein. Sequenced input: spleen. Receptor source: a female BALB/c mouse given C57BL/6 T cells with graft-versus-host disease after an allogeneic hematopoietic cell transplant.

Note on this clone: Genes and germline come from the mouse. The read ends 1 residue early relative to the CDR3; the germline J gene fills the gap. V is TRBV12-2 and J is TRBJ2-1; TRBD2 matches 9 bases. The length of the CDR3 is 15 residues. Germline loops: CDR1 SGHLS, CDR2 HYDKME. The trim removed 2 bases at V and 3 bases at J, leaving 4 bases unmatched. The CDR3 region is CASSPYWGVYAEQFF. CDR3 DNA (partial): TGTGCCAGCTCTCCCTACTGGGGGGTCTATGCTGAGCAGTTC.

A few counts support this clone. Gene names denote mouse genes. The read terminates 1 residue ahead of where the CDR3 ends, so the germline J gene completes it. At the DNA level, this CDR3 is encoded by other sequences in the same sample as well. The V call is TRBV20, the J call TRBJ2-1; 8 nucleotides match TRBD2. This CDR3 comprises 14 residues. Germline loops: CDR1 GFQATS, CDR2 STVNSAI. The ends lost 1 base at V and 7 bases at J; junction bases unmatched: 6. Here the CDR3 reads CGARGRGGLAEQFF. CDR3 bases read: TGTGGTGCTAGGGGGCGGGGGGGGCTGGCTGAGCAGTTC.

With respect to this clone: The genes are named according to mouse. Sequencing ends 1 residue short of the CDR3 end; the germline J gene provides the rest. This chain uses TRBV15 with TRBJ2-1; D tentatively reads TRBD1 or TRBD2 (5 bases each). Germline V gene data show CDR1 as SGHND and CDR2 as FRSKSL. With 6 bases removed from V and 5 bases from J, the gap between germline ends came to 8 bases. The CDR3 is made up of 12 amino acids. The part of the CDR3 DNA that was read is TGTGCCAGCAGCCCGGGACATGCTGAGCAGTTC. It encodes CASSPGHAEQF. The entire CDR3 is CASSPGHAEQFF. The full variable domain, rest sourced from reference TRBV15 and TRBJ2-1, is DAGVTQTPRHEVAEKGQTIILKCEPVSGHNDLFWYRQTKIQGLELLSYFRSKSLMEDGGAFKDRFKAEMLNSSFSTLKIQPTEPKDSAVYLCASSPGHAEQFFGPGTRLTVL.

In regard to this clone: The genes and germline here are from mouse. The CDR3 is cut off 1 residue early in the read; its end comes from the germline J gene. The gene calls are TRBV23 and TRBJ2-4. This CDR3 region has 13 residues. Germline V CDR1 and CDR2: KGHTA, FQNQQP. The CDR3 DNA, read in part, is TGCTCCAGCAGTCAATCCAGTCAAAACACCTTGTAC. The encoded protein is CSSSQSSQNTLY. The CDR3 in full is CSSSQSSQNTLYF. The full variable domain, its missing parts supplied by reference TRBV23 and TRBJ2-4, is DAAVTQKPRYLIKMKGQEAEMKCIPEKGHTAVFWYQQKQSKELKFLIYFQNQQPLDQIDMVKERFSAVCPSSSLCSLGIRTCEAEDSALYLCSSSQSSQNTLYFGAGTRLSVL.

This clone qualifies as hyperexpanded. The gene names given are mouse names. The missing CDR3 end, 1 residue past where the read stops, is filled in from the germline J gene. This chain joins TRBV26 and TRBJ2-7; the match to TRBD1 covers 7 bases. Germline CDR1 and CDR2: KGHPV and FQNQEV (reference sequence). This CDR3 is built from 12 residues. V shed 6 bases, J shed 4 bases, and the junction held 3 bases outside the gene matches. The CDR3 region is CASSGTDYEQYF. The part of the CDR3 DNA that was read is TGTGCCAGCAGCGGGACAGATTATGAACAGTAC. Looking up the rest from reference TRBV26 and TRBJ2-7 gives the full variable domain: NSKVIQTPRYLVKGQGQKAKMRCIPEKGHPVVFWYQQNKNNEFKFLINFQNQEVLQQIDMTEKRFSAECPSNSPCSLEIQSSEAGDSALYLCASSGTDYEQYFGPGTRLTVL.

About this clone: Genes and germline come from the mouse. Read coverage stops 1 residue before the CDR3 terminus; the germline J gene supplies the remainder. This chain uses TRBV2 with TRBJ2-3; 8 bases match TRBD1. CDR3 size: 15 residues. Per germline, CDR1 LGHNA and CDR2 YSYQKL. Germline trimming cut 4 bases from V and 1 base from J; bases unmatched to any gene: 4. The CDR3 loop reads CASSPPGQGAETLYF. CDR3 bases read: TGTGCCAGCAGCCCTCCGGGACAGGGTGCAGAAACGCTGTAT.

Details on this clone: These gene names are mouse names. The CDR3 is cut off 1 residue early in the read; its end comes from the germline J gene. This chain uses TRBV20 with TRBJ1-1; 7 bases are a match to TRBD1. V shed 2 bases and J 3 bases; nucleotides not matched to a gene: 3. From germline, CDR1 is GFQATS and CDR2 STVNSAI. CDR3 size: 13 residues. Partial CDR3 DNA: TGTGGTGCTAGGCTCAGGGGGGACACAGAAGTCTTC. It encodes CGARLRGDTEVF. The entire CDR3 protein reads CGARLRGDTEVFF.

About this clone: All gene names here are mouse names. The CDR3 region is CAWSLGWGEDTQYF. The sequenced CDR3 bases are TGTGCCTGGAGTCTAGGCTGGGGGGAAGACACCCAGTAC. The rearrangement uses TRBV31 and TRBJ2-5; 8 nucleotides agree with TRBD2. The CDR3 end lies 1 residue beyond the end of the read and is filled in from the germline J gene. CDR1 is GKSSPN, CDR2 SITVG, per germline. There are 14 residues in the CDR3. Trimming removed 0 bases from V and 4 bases from J; junction bases left unmatched: 3.

Concerning this clone itself: Germline and genes here are mouse. The sequence runs out 1 residue before the end of the CDR3; the remainder is reconstructed from the germline J gene. The genes are TRBV2 and TRBJ2-3; D not certain. Germline values: CDR1 LGHNA, CDR2 YSYQKL. The V and J ends lost 0 bases and 6 bases respectively, with 10 bases between them. The CDR3 covers 14 residues. CDR3 region: CASSQDSTVETLYF. The part of the CDR3 DNA that was read is TGTGCCAGCAGCCAAGATAGCACTGTGGAAACGCTGTAT.

By sample share, this clone is medium-sized. Germline and genes here are mouse. From the germline J gene comes the end of the CDR3, since the read stops 1 residue before it. The V call is TRBV29, the J call TRBJ2-7; 10 bases match TRBD1. The CDR3 has 13 amino acids. V was clipped by 5 bases and J by 3 bases; unmatched bases: 1. Per germline, CDR1 MSHET and CDR2 SYDVDS. The CDR3 sequence is CASSRDRGYEQYF. The DNA read from the CDR3 is TGTGCTAGCAGTCGGGACAGGGGCTATGAACAGTAC.

As to this clone: Germline and genes: mouse. The CDR3 extends 1 residue past the end of the read, so its final part is completed from the germline J gene. This rearrangement joins TRBV16 to TRBJ1-1; D not resolved. V gave up 1 base and J gave up 1 base, with 4 bases separating them. Germline CDR1 SGHSA, CDR2 FRNQAP. The CDR3 consists of 13 residues. The sequenced part of the CDR3 DNA is TGTGCAAGCAGCTTAGGACAAAACACAGAAGTCTTC. Its protein product is CASSLGQNTEVF. The entire CDR3 sequence reads CASSLGQNTEVFF.

On this clone itself: Gene names follow the mouse nomenclature. The observed sequence ends 1 residue before the CDR3 terminus, with the missing tail filled in from the germline J gene. This chain uses TRBV16 with TRBJ1-1; maybe TRBD1 (5 bases). Trimming removed 0 bases from V and 4 bases from J, with 12 bases in between. Germline CDR1 reads SGHSA; CDR2 reads FRNQAP. This CDR3 spans 15 amino acids. CDR3 DNA (partial): TGTGCAAGCAGCTTAGATGGGGGGGAGGGCACAGAAGTCTTC. Translated, it gives CASSLDGGEGTEVF. The entire CDR3 protein is CASSLDGGEGTEVFF.

A word on this clone: Gene names refer to mouse genes. The read is 1 residue too short to cover the CDR3 end, so that end is filled in from the germline J gene. The chain uses TRBV16 and TRBJ2-5, with TRBD2 matching 9 bases. The CDR3 consists of 15 residues. Trimming cost V 5 bases and J 0 bases; bases outside gene matches: 3. Germline lookup yields CDR1 SGHSA and CDR2 FRNQAP. CDR3 bases read: TGTGCAAGCAGCCGACTGGGGGTTAACCAAGACACCCAGTAC. Its protein product is CASSRLGVNQDTQY. The full CDR3 protein is CASSRLGVNQDTQYF.

Concerning this clone itself: Mismatch with germline at one junction end may stem from a read error. Germline and genes: mouse. The CDR3 goes on 1 residue after the read ends, and that part is filled in from the germline J gene. The chain joins TRBV13-1 to TRBJ2-1, with 9 bases identical to TRBD1. Germline CDR1 reads NSHNY; CDR2 reads SYGAGN. The CDR3 length is 14 residues. CDR3 amino acids: CASCDGTGNAEQFF. CDR3 bases read: TGTGCCAGCTGTGACGGGACAGGGAATGCTGAGCAGTTC.

This clone showed up just a few times. Gene labels here are mouse ones. The read ends 1 residue shy of where the CDR3 ends; the end is completed using the germline J gene. The chain links TRBV3 to TRBJ2-7; TRBD2 matches at 11 bases. Per germline, CDR1 SNHLY and CDR2 FYNGKV (reference sequence). V lost 5 bases and J lost 5; bases outside the gene matches: 5. There are 14 residues in the CDR3. CDR3 protein: CASSALGGRDEQYF. The part of the CDR3 DNA that was read is TGTGCCAGCAGCGCACTGGGGGGGCGCGATGAACAGTAC.

Regarding this clone: The listed genes are named as in mouse. The observed sequence ends 1 residue before the CDR3 terminus, with the missing tail filled in from the germline J gene. The chain couples TRBV15 to TRBJ2-4, with 7 bases fitting TRBD1. V shed 5 bases, J shed 4 bases, and the junction held 3 bases outside the gene matches. Germline loops: CDR1 SGHND, CDR2 FRSKSL. The CDR3 loop spans 13 amino acids. The CDR3 loop reads CASSPGQKNTLYF. Incomplete CDR3 DNA: TGTGCCAGCAGTCCGGGACAGAAAAACACCTTGTAC.

This clone is deemed large (0.1 to 1%). The gene names here belong to mouse. The read comes to an end 1 residue before the CDR3 does, leaving the germline J gene to fill in the end. The V gene is TRBV13-2, the J gene TRBJ2-5; 10 nucleotides match TRBD2. The ends lost 6 bases at V and 3 bases at J; junction bases unmatched: 4. Germline CDR1 reads NNHNN; CDR2 reads SYGAGS (reference sequence). This CDR3 has 14 amino acids. The CDR3 region is CASARLGGQDTQYF. The CDR3 DNA, read in part, is TGTGCCAGCGCTCGACTGGGGGGTCAAGACACCCAGTAC.

In regard to this clone: Mouse germline and gene names are used. CDR3 amino acids: CGGQGDSGNTLYF. The covered CDR3 bases are TGTGGTGGACAGGGGGATTCTGGAAATACGCTCTAT. The gene calls are TRBV20 and TRBJ1-3; 9 nucleotides match TRBD1. Read coverage stops 1 residue before the CDR3 terminus; the germline J gene supplies the remainder. The CDR3 has 13 residues. Germline lookup yields CDR1 GFQATS and CDR2 STVNSAI. Losses at the gene ends were 7 bases for V and 0 bases for J; bases not matched to a gene: 1.

For this clone: Here the gene names and germline are mouse. The CDR3 extends 1 residue past the end of the read, so its final part is completed from the germline J gene. This sequence joins TRBV3 and TRBJ1-4, with D maybe TRBD1 (6 bases). V lost 6 bases, J lost 2 bases, and 10 bases lay in between. This CDR3 region has 14 residues. CDR1 and CDR2 from the germline V gene are SNHLY and FYNGKV (reference sequence). The DNA read from the CDR3 is TGTGCCAGCAGGGGACAAACCTCCAACGAAAGATTATTT. Amino acids: CASRGQTSNERLF. The complete CDR3 reads CASRGQTSNERLFF.

This clone has only a few counts. Genes and germline are mouse. The CDR3 extends 1 residue past the end of the read, so its final part is completed from the germline J gene. The chain recombines TRBV13-1 with TRBJ2-1; D uncertain. Germline CDR1 reads NSHNY; CDR2 reads SYGAGN. This CDR3 contains 13 residues. The V end was cut by 4 bases, the J end by 0 bases, with 5 bases between. CDR3 loop: CASSPNNYAEQFF. The CDR3 bases that were read are TGTGCCAGCAGTCCCAATAACTATGCTGAGCAGTTC.

This clone showed up just a few times. This may stem from a read error, because a much larger clone lies one nucleotide away. Mouse names are used for the genes. Sequencing ends 1 residue short of the CDR3 end; the germline J gene provides the rest. The rearrangement joins TRBV4 to TRBJ2-7; 8 bases are shared with TRBD2. V was clipped by 4 bases and J by 0 bases; unmatched bases: 2. The CDR3 is 14 residues long. From germline, CDR1 is LGHDT and CDR2 YNNKQL (reference sequence). Partial CDR3 DNA: TGTGCCAGCAGCTCCACTGGGGGCTCCTATGAACAGTAC. It specifies CASSSTGGSYEQY. The full CDR3 reads CASSSTGGSYEQYF.

A few counts support this clone. Genes and germline come from the mouse. The missing CDR3 end, 1 residue past where the read stops, is filled in from the germline J gene. The V and J genes are TRBV13-3 and TRBJ2-4, with 8 bases matching TRBD2. Trimming at V came to 1 base and at J to 0 bases, leaving 4 bases not matched to a gene. Germline CDR1 is NNHDY and CDR2 is SYVADS. CDR3 size: 16 residues. The CDR3 bases that were read are TGTGCCAGCAGTGATACACTGGGGGTTAGTCAAAACACCTTGTAC. Amino acids: CASSDTLGVSQNTLY. The entire CDR3 reads CASSDTLGVSQNTLYF.

As for this clone: Gene names are mouse gene names. Read coverage stops 1 residue before the CDR3 terminus; the germline J gene supplies the remainder. The V gene is TRBV3, the J gene TRBJ1-3; unclear D gene. The CDR3 consists of 14 residues. The germline V gene has CDR1 SNHLY and CDR2 FYNGKV (reference sequence). The V end was cut by 3 bases, the J end by 0 bases, with 6 bases between. The covered CDR3 bases are TGTGCCAGCAGCTTCACAACTTCTGGAAATACGCTCTAT. Its translation is CASSFTTSGNTLY. From start to end, the CDR3 is CASSFTTSGNTLYF.

Relative to its sample, this clone is large. The gene names given are mouse names. The read stops 1 residue short of the end of the CDR3; the missing end is completed from the germline J gene. This chain joins TRBV12-2 and TRBJ2-1; 9 bases fit TRBD2. This CDR3 has 16 residues. V lost 3 bases and J lost 1; bases outside the gene matches: 6. Germline V lookup: CDR1 SGHLS, CDR2 HYDKME. CDR3 protein: CASSATGTGNYAEQFF. CDR3 bases read: TGTGCCAGCTCTGCAACCGGGACTGGGAACTATGCTGAGCAGTTC.

This clone was counted between two and nine times. Each gene name is a mouse one. The read halts 1 residue ahead of the CDR3 end, with the missing end drawn from the germline J gene. The chain uses TRBV12-2 and TRBJ1-1; no clear D. CDR1 SGHLS and CDR2 HYDKME come from the germline V gene. The V and J ends lost 0 bases and 8 bases respectively, with 9 bases between them. The CDR3 consists of 12 residues. The CDR3 DNA, read in part, is TGTGCCAGCTCTCTCGAATGGGTGGAAGTCTTC. Translated: CASSLEWVEVF. The complete CDR3 reads CASSLEWVEVFF.

Concerning this clone: Gene names and germline match the mouse. The read finishes 1 residue shy of the CDR3 end, and the germline J gene is used to complete it. The genes are TRBV12-1 and TRBJ2-3; D tentatively reads TRBD1 or TRBD2 (5 bases each). Germline values: CDR1 SGHSN, CDR2 HYEKVE. The length of the CDR3 is 15 residues. The ends were cut back, 0 bases at V and 3 bases at J, with 12 bases in the middle. CDR3 DNA, as far as it was read: TGTGCCAGCTCTCTCGAGGGGCGACGGGCAGAAACGCTGTAT. It encodes CASSLEGRRAETLY. In full, the CDR3 reads CASSLEGRRAETLYF. Drawing the rest from reference TRBV12-1 and TRBJ2-3, the complete variable domain is DSGVVQSPRHIIKEKGGRSVLTCIPISGHSNVVWYQQTLGKELKFLIQHYEKVERDKGFLPSRFSVQQFDDYHSEMNMSALELEDSAMYFCASSLEGRRAETLYFGSGTRLTVL.

As regards this clone: All gene names here are mouse names. The CDR3 is cut off 1 residue early in the read; its end comes from the germline J gene. J is TRBJ2-2 and V is TRBV12-1; a possible D gene is TRBD1 (7 bases). Germline CDR1 and CDR2: SGHSN and HYEKVE. The CDR3 extends over 14 amino acids. The V end was cut by 2 bases, the J end by 4 bases, with 10 bases between. The CDR3 region is CASSPQGGTGQLYF. The CDR3 bases that were read are TGTGCCAGCTCTCCCCAGGGGGGCACCGGGCAGCTCTAC.